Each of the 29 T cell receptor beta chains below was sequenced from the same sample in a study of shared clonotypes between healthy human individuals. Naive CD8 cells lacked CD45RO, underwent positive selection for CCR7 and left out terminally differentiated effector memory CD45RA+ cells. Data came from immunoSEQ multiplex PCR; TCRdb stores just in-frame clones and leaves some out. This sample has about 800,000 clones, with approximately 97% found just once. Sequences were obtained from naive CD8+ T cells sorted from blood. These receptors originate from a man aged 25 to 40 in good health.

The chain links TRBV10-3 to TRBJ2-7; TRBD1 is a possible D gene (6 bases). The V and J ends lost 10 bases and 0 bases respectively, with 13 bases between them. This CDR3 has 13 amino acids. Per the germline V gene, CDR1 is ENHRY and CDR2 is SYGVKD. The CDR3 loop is CATGQRGSYEQYF. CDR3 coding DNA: TGTGCCACTGGACAGAGAGGCTCCTACGAGCAGTACTTC.

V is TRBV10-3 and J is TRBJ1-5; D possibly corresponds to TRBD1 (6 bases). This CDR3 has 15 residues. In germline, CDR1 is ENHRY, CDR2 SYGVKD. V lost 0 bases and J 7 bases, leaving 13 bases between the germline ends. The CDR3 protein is CAISESEQGGQPQHF. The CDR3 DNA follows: TGTGCCATCAGTGAGTCAGAACAGGGTGGCCAGCCCCAGCATTTT.

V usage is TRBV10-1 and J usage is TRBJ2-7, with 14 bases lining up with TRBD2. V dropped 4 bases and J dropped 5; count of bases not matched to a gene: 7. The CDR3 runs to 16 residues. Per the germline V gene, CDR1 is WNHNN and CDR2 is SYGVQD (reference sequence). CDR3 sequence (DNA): TGCGCCAGCAGTGGACTAGCGGGAGGGCCCGTCGACGAGCAGTACTTC. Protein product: CASSGLAGGPVDEQYF.

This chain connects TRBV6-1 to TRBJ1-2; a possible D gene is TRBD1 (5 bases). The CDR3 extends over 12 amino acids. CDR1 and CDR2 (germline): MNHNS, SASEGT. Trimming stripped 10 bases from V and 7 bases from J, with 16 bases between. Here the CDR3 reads CAILRGLFGYTF. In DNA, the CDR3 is TGTGCCATCTTACGGGGCTTATTTGGCTACACCTTC.

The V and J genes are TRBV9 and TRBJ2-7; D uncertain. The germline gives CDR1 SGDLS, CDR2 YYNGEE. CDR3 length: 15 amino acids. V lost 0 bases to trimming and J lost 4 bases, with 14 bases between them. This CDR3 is CASSVEGRLGYEQYF. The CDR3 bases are TGTGCCAGCAGCGTAGAAGGCCGATTGGGGTACGAGCAGTACTTC.

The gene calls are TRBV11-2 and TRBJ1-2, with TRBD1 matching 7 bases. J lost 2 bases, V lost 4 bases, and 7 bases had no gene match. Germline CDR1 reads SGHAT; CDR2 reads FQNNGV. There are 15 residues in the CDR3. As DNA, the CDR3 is TGTGCCAGCAGCTCCGTGACAGGGAGGAACTATGGCTACACCTTC. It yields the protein CASSSVTGRNYGYTF.

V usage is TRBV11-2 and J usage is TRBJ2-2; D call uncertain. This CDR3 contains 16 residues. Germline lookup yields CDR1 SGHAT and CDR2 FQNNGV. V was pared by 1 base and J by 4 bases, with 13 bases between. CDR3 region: CASSLVGRAVTGELFF. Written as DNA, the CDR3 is TGTGCCAGCAGCTTAGTGGGTAGGGCAGTCACCGGGGAGCTGTTTTTT.

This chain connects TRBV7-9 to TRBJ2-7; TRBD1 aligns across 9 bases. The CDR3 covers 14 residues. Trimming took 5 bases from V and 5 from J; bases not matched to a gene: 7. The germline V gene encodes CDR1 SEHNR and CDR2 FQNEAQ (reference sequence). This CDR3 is CASSPGTGMHEQYF. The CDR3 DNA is TGTGCCAGCAGCCCCGGGACAGGGATGCACGAGCAGTACTTC.

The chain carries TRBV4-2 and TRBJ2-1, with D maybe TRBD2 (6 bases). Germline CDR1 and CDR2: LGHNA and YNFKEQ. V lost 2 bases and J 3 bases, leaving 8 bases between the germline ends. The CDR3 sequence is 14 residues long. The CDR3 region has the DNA TGTGCCAGCAGCCAACAGGACTACTACAATGAGCAGTTCTTC. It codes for CASSQQDYYNEQFF.

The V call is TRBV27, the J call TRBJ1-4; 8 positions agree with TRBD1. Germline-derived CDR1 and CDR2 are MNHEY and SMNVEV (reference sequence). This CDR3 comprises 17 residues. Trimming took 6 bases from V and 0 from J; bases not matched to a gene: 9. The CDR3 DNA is TGTGCCAGCAGCCGCCGGGACAGGTTCTCAACTAATGAAAAACTGTTTTTT. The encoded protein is CASSRRDRFSTNEKLFF.

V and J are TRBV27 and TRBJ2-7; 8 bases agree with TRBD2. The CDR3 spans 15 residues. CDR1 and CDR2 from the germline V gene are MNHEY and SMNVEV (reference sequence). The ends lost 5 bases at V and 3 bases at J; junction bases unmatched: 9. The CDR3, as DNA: TGTGCCAGCAGTCCAAGCGGGAGCCCCTACTACGAGCAGTACTTC. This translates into CASSPSGSPYYEQYF.

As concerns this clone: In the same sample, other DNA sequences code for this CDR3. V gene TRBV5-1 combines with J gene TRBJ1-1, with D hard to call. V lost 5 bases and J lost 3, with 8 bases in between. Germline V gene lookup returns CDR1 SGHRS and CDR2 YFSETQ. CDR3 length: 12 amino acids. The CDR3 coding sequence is TGCGCCAGCAGGGTTGGTGACACTGAAGCTTTCTTT. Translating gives CASRVGDTEAFF.

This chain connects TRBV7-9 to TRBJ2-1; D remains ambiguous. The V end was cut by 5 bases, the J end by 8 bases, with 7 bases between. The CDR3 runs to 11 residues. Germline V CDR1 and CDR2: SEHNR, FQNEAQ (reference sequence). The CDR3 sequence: CASSPRHEQFF. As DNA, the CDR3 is TGTGCCAGCAGCCCCAGGCATGAGCAGTTCTTC.

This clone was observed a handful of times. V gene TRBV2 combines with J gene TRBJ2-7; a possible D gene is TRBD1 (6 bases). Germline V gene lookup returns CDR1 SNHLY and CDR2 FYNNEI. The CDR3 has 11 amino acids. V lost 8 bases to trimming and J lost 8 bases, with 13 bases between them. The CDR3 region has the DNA TGTGCCAGCCTTGGGGGCGGTAAGCAGTACTTC. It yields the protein CASLGGGKQYF.

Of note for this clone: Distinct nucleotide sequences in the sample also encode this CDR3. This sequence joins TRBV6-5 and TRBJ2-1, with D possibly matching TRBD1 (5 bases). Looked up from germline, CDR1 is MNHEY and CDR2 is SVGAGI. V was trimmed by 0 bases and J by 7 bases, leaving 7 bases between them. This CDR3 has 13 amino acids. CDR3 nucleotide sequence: TGTGCCAGCAGTTACTCGCCAGGGAATGAGCAGTTCTTC. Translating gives CASSYSPGNEQFF.

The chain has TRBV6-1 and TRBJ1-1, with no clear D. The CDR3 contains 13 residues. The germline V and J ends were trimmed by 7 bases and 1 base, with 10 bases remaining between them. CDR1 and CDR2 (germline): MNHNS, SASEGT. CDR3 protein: CASIGRKNTEAFF. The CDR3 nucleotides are TGTGCCAGCATCGGCAGGAAGAACACTGAAGCTTTCTTT.

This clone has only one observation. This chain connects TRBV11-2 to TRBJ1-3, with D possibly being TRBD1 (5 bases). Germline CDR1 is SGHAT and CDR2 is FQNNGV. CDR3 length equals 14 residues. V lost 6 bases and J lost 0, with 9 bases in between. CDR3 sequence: CASSLGPSGNTIYF. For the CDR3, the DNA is TGTGCCAGCAGTTTGGGACCCTCTGGAAACACCATATATTTT.

The CDR3 is CASSLNREDSETQYF. In DNA, the CDR3 is TGTGCCAGCAGCTTGAACAGGGAAGATTCCGAGACCCAGTACTTC. The chain uses TRBV5-5 and TRBJ2-5, with D possibly matching TRBD1 (6 bases). Per the germline V gene, CDR1 is SGHKS and CDR2 is YYEKEE (reference sequence). Trimming took off 1 base at V and 5 bases at J, with 15 bases between the two ends. The CDR3 is 15 amino acids. Full variable domain (missing parts from reference TRBV5-5 and TRBJ2-5): DAGVTQSPTHLIKTRGQQVTLRCSPISGHKSVSWYQQVLGQGPQFIFQYYEKEERGRGNFPDRFSARQFPNYSSELNVNALLLGDSALYLCASSLNREDSETQYFGPGTRLLVL.

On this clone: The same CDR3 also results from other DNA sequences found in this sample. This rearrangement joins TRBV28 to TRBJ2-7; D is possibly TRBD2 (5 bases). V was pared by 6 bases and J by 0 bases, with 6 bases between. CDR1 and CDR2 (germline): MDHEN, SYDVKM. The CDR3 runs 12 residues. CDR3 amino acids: CASSGISYEQYF. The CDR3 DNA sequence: TGTGCCAGCAGCGGGATCTCCTACGAGCAGTACTTC.

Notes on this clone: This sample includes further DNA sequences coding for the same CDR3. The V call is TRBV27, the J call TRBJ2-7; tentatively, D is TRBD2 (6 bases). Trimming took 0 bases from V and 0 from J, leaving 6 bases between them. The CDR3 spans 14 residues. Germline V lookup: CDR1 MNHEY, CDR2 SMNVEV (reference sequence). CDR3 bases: TGTGCCAGCAGTTTATCCGGGGGCTCCTACGAGCAGTACTTC. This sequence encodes CASSLSGGSYEQYF.

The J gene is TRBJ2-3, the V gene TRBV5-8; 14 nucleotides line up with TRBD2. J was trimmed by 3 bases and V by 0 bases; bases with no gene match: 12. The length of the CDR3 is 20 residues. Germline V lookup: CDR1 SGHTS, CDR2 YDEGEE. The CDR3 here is CASSLAVGIGTSGSTDTQYF. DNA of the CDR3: TGTGCCAGCAGCTTGGCCGTCGGGATAGGGACTAGCGGGAGTACAGATACGCAGTATTTT.

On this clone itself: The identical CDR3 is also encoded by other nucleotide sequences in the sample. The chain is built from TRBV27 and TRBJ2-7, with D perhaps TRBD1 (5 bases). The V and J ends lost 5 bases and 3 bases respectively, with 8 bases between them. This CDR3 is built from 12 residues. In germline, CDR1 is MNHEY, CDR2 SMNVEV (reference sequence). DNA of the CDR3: TGTGCCAGCAGTCCAGGGCGCTACGAGCAGTACTTC. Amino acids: CASSPGRYEQYF.

CDR3 in DNA: TGTGCCAGCAGTTTTTCGGGGTATGCCTACGAGCAGTACTTC. Translation gives CASSFSGYAYEQYF. This chain links TRBV27 with TRBJ2-7, with D tentatively TRBD2 (5 bases). The CDR3 sequence is 14 residues long. The ends were cut back, 3 bases at V and 2 bases at J, with 11 bases in the middle. The V gene's germline CDR1 is MNHEY and CDR2 SMNVEV (reference sequence).

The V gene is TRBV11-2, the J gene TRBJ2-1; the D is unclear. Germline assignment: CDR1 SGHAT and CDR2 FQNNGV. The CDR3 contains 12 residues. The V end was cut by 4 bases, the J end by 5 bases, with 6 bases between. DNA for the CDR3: TGTGCCAGCAGCTATATCGACAATGAGCAGTTCTTC. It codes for CASSYIDNEQFF.

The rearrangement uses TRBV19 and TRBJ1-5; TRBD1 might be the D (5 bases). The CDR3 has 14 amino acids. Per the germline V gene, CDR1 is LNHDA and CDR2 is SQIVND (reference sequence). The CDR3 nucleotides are TGTGCGACTACGTTGGGGCGCGGCAATCAGCCCCAGCATTTT. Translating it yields CATTLGRGNQPQHF.

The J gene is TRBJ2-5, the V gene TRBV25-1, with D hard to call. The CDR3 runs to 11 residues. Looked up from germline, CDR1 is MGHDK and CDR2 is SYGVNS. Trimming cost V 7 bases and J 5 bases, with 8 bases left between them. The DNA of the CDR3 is TGTGCCAGCAACAACTTGGAGACCCAGTACTTC. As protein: CASNNLETQYF.

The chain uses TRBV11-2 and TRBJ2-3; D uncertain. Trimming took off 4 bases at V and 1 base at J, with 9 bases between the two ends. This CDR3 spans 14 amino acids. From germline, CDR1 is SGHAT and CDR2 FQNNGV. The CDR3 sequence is CASSSAFGTDTQYF. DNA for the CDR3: TGTGCCAGCAGCTCCGCCTTTGGCACAGATACGCAGTATTTT.

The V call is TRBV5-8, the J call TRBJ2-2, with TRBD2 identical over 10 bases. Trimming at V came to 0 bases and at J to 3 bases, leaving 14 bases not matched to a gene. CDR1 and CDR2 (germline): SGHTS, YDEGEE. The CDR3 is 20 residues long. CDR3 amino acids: CASSLGEGLATRGYTGELFF. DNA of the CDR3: TGTGCCAGCAGCTTGGGCGAGGGACTAGCGACACGGGGCTACACCGGGGAGCTGTTTTTT.

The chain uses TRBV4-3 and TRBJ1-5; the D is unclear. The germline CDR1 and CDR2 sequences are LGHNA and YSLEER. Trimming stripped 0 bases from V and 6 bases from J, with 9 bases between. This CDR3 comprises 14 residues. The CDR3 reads CASSQDSSSQPQHF. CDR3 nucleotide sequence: TGCGCCAGCAGCCAAGATAGTTCGTCTCAGCCCCAGCATTTT.